The 29 T cell receptor beta chains presented below share a single source sample, sequenced in a study of molecular identifiers for immune sequencing clone quantification. TCRdb reanalysed the PCR reads using MiXCR and keeps one entry per CDR3 protein. The sample holds about 640,000 distinct CDR3 sequences, 15% to 20% seen once. Sequenced material: naive CD8+ T cells from blood, with Jurkat cell RNA spiked in. Subset given: FACS-sorted CD8+CD4-CCR7+CD45RA+ naive T cells. These receptors were collected from a human donor in good health. Some libraries in this study had Jurkat cell RNA spiked in.

Ten or more counts support this clonotype. This chain joins TRBV5-6 and TRBJ1-5; D unclear. CDR3 size: 15 residues. Germline-derived CDR1 and CDR2 are SGHDT and YYEEEE. V was pared by 3 bases and J by 0 bases, with 10 bases between. DNA for the CDR3: TGTGCCAGCAGCTCCCACGCATATAGCAATCAGCCCCAGCATTTT. Translated: CASSSHAYSNQPQHF. The whole variable domain, remainder taken from reference TRBV5-6 and TRBJ1-5, is DAGVTQSPTHLIKTRGQQVTLRCSPKSGHDTVSWYQQALGQGPQFIFQYYEEEERQRGNFPDRFSGHQFPNYSSELNVNALLLGDSALYLCASSSHAYSNQPQHFGDGTRLSIL.

This clonotype was observed many times. The J gene is TRBJ2-7, the V gene TRBV5-4; 9 bases match TRBD2. V was pared by 5 bases and J by 0 bases, with 6 bases of the junction left unmatched. Germline lookup yields CDR1 SGHNT and CDR2 YYREEE (reference sequence). CDR3 length equals 15 residues. The CDR3 coding sequence is TGTGCCAGCAGACCTAGCGGGACTAGCTCCTACGAGCAGTACTTC. Translating it yields CASRPSGTSSYEQYF.

This clonotype was found many times. The genes are TRBV9 and TRBJ2-7; D not certain. Germline CDR1 and CDR2: SGDLS and YYNGEE. V was shortened by 0 bases and J by 5 bases, with 12 bases between the two germline ends. The CDR3 is made up of 14 amino acids. CDR3 region: CASSVDGQLDEQYF. The DNA of the CDR3 is TGTGCCAGCAGCGTAGATGGGCAGCTGGACGAGCAGTACTTC.

Many counts were recorded for this clonotype. The chain employs TRBV10-3 and TRBJ2-7, with D perhaps TRBD2 (5 bases). The V gene lost 11 bases and the J gene lost 0 bases, with 14 bases spanning the gap. The CDR3 runs to 13 residues. Germline V gives CDR1 ENHRY, CDR2 SYGVKD. The CDR3 spells CALSRGLSYEQYF. CDR3 DNA: TGTGCCCTAAGTCGGGGTCTCTCCTACGAGCAGTACTTC.

In the case of this clonotype: This may come from a read error, since a much larger clone is one base off. The V call is TRBV28, the J call TRBJ2-7; 7 bases are shared with TRBD2. Per the germline V gene, CDR1 is MDHEN and CDR2 is SYDVKM. The CDR3 covers 14 residues. CDR3 in DNA: TGTGCCCGCAGTAACTCCGGGACTAACTACGAGCAGTACTTC. It codes for CARSNSGTNYEQYF.

Note on this clonotype: At one end, the junction sequence differs from germline, possibly due to a read error. The chain combines TRBV5-3 with TRBJ2-7, with 7 positions matching TRBD2. TRBV5-3 is an ORF, and what it does is uncertain. The CDR3 loop spans 15 amino acids. The CDR3 region has the DNA TGTGCCAGCAGCTCTGACTCGGGGGGCTCCTACGAGCAGTACTTC. It translates to CASSSDSGGSYEQYF.

The J gene is TRBJ2-7, the V gene TRBV11-2; no definite D call. Germline CDR1 and CDR2: SGHAT and FQNNGV. The CDR3 is made up of 16 amino acids. Trimming stripped 5 bases from V and 4 bases from J, with 21 bases between. CDR3 amino acids: CASSALGDTYRYEQYF. The CDR3 nucleotides read TGTGCCAGCAGCGCTCTAGGTGACACCTATCGGTACGAGCAGTACTTC.

Concerning this clonotype: It may be a read error: a sequence one base away is much more abundant. The chain couples TRBV6-1 to TRBJ2-1; D gene uncertain. CDR3 length: 15 residues. Germline V lookup: CDR1 MNHNS, CDR2 SASEGT. The CDR3 DNA follows: TGTGCCAGCAGTGCCCTTATGCTAGGGTCCAATGAGCTGTTCTTC. Amino acids: CASSALMLGSNELFF.

The DNA for the CDR3 is TGTGCCAGCAGCTTAGGGGTGGGGCGGGAGGTAGCCAAAAACATTCAGTACTTC. The encoded protein is CASSLGVGREVAKNIQYF. The V call is TRBV13, the J call TRBJ2-4, with 8 bases that match TRBD2. The CDR3 contains 18 residues. Looked up from germline, CDR1 is PRHDT and CDR2 is FYEKMQ (reference sequence). The V and J ends lost 0 bases and 0 bases, in that order; junction bases with no gene match: 7. Complete variable domain (other parts from reference TRBV13 and TRBJ2-4): AAGVIQSPRHLIKEKRETATLKCYPIPRHDTVYWYQQGPGQDPQFLISFYEKMQSDKGSIPDRFSAQQFSDYHSELNMSSLELGDSALYFCASSLGVGREVAKNIQYFGAGTRLSVL.

A remark on this clonotype: This may be a read error, as it is one base from a much larger clone. The genes are TRBV21-1 and TRBJ1-1; the table assigns TRBD1, which was not confirmed against the DNA. TRBV21-1 is flagged as a pseudogene. The CDR3 consists of 16 residues. In nucleotides, the CDR3 is TGTGTCAGCAGTCCCGGACCCGGCGGGGAGAACACTGAAGCTTTCTTT. Its protein product is CVSSPGPGGENTEAFF.

This clonotype was seen repeatedly, ten times or more. This rearrangement joins TRBV4-3 to TRBJ1-5; D possibly corresponds to TRBD1 (5 bases). Per germline, CDR1 LGHNA and CDR2 YSLEER. This CDR3 contains 15 residues. The V gene lost 1 base and the J gene lost 7 bases, with 14 bases spanning the gap. The CDR3 sequence: CASSQVLGPRQPQHF. The CDR3 DNA sequence: TGCGCCAGCAGCCAAGTTTTGGGGCCTCGACAGCCCCAGCATTTT.

In this sample, this clonotype turned up many times. V and J are TRBV10-3 and TRBJ2-3; D unclear. The germline V and J ends were trimmed by 0 bases and 0 bases, with 10 bases remaining between them. This CDR3 is 16 amino acids long. CDR1 ENHRY and CDR2 SYGVKD come from the germline V gene. CDR3 DNA: TGTGCCATCAGTGAGTCTACTACCTCTAGCACAGATACGCAGTATTTT. It encodes CAISESTTSSTDTQYF.

This clonotype turned up a few times. A much larger clone lies one base from this, so it may be a read error. The rearrangement links TRBV6-5 to TRBJ1-5; 7 bases are shared with TRBD1. CDR3 length equals 16 residues. The junction had 7 bases not matched to a gene; V was cut back by 5 bases and J by 0 bases. Germline V gene lookup returns CDR1 MNHEY and CDR2 SVGAGI. Here the CDR3 reads CASSMTGICSNQPQHF. In DNA form, the CDR3 reads TGTGCCAGCAGTATGACAGGGATTTGTAGCAATCAGCCCCAGCATTTT.

This clonotype was detected ten times or more. The genes are TRBV6-4 and TRBJ1-5; 7 bases match TRBD1. CDR1 and CDR2 (germline): MRHNA, SNTAGT. V shed 2 bases, J shed 4 bases, and the junction held 8 bases outside the gene matches. CDR3 size: 16 residues. CDR3 in DNA: TGTGCCAGCAGTGACCCTAAGGACAGGCTTAATCAGCCCCAGCATTTT. Translation gives CASSDPKDRLNQPQHF.

This clonotype was counted many times. V gene TRBV7-9 combines with J gene TRBJ2-2, with 7 bases fitting TRBD1. Germline V lookup: CDR1 SEHNR, CDR2 FQNEAQ (reference sequence). CDR3 length equals 17 residues. V was pared by 5 bases and J by 1 base, with 10 bases of the junction left unmatched. DNA of the CDR3: TGTGCCAGCAGCCTTCCGGGACAGATTTTGAACACCGGGGAGCTGTTTTTT. Protein: CASSLPGQILNTGELFF. Full variable domain (outside the CDR3, taken from reference TRBV7-9 and TRBJ2-2): DTGVSQNPRHKITKRGQNVTFRCDPISEHNRLYWYRQTLGQGPEFLTYFQNEAQLEKSRLLSDRFSAERPKGSFSTLEIQRTEQGDSAMYLCASSLPGQILNTGELFFGEGSRLTVL.

In this sample, this clonotype turned up many times. The chain links TRBV2 to TRBJ2-2; 11 nucleotides align to TRBD2. The CDR3 loop spans 17 amino acids. Trimming removed 3 bases from V and 4 bases from J; junction bases left unmatched: 7. Germline V gene lookup returns CDR1 SNHLY and CDR2 FYNNEI. DNA of the CDR3: TGTGCCAGCAGTGACGGGACTAGCGGTTATGTCACCGGGGAGCTGTTTTTT. Translating it yields CASSDGTSGYVTGELFF. The full variable domain, its missing parts supplied by reference TRBV2 and TRBJ2-2, is EPEVTQTPSHQVTQMGQEVILRCVPISNHLYFYWYRQILGQKVEFLVSFYNNEISEKSEIFDDQFSVERPDGSNFTLKIRSTKLEDSAMYFCASSDGTSGYVTGELFFGEGSRLTVL.

This clonotype has at least ten counts. The rearrangement joins TRBV7-9 to TRBJ2-1; D may be TRBD1 (5 bases). The CDR3 is 15 amino acids. V lost 1 base and J lost 3, with 10 bases in between. Germline lookup yields CDR1 SEHNR and CDR2 FQNEAQ (reference sequence). Written as DNA, the CDR3 is TGTGCCAGCAGCTTAGGGCCAGGGATCTACAATGAGCAGTTCTTC. Translated, it gives CASSLGPGIYNEQFF.

This clonotype was detected ten times or more. This chain joins TRBV28 and TRBJ2-7; TRBD2 might be the D (6 bases). Trimming removed 3 bases from V and 5 bases from J, with 11 bases in between. This CDR3 spans 13 amino acids. CDR1 MDHEN and CDR2 SYDVKM come from the germline V gene. The CDR3 sequence: CASSFRGKNEQYF. CDR3 nucleotides: TGTGCCAGCAGTTTCCGGGGGAAGAACGAGCAGTACTTC.

In its sample, this clonotype was seen many times. This rearrangement joins TRBV6-1 to TRBJ1-4, with D unresolved. Germline V gene lookup returns CDR1 MNHNS and CDR2 SASEGT. V lost 0 bases to trimming and J lost 6 bases, with 14 bases between them. The CDR3 covers 16 residues. The CDR3 bases are TGTGCCAGCAGTGAAGCGCGGGCGGTCCTAGATGAAAAACTGTTTTTT. Translated: CASSEARAVLDEKLFF.

This clonotype occurred many times. The chain combines TRBV4-1 with TRBJ2-7; maybe TRBD2 (5 bases). CDR1 and CDR2 (germline): MGHRA, YSYEKL. CDR3 size: 15 residues. V lost 0 bases and J 7 bases, leaving 16 bases between the germline ends. The DNA of the CDR3 is TGCGCCAGCAGCCAAGACCTGGAGGCTGGGGATGAGCAGTACTTC. Translating it yields CASSQDLEAGDEQYF.

This clonotype has more than one count but fewer than ten. The chain recombines TRBV12-3 or TRBV12-4 with TRBJ2-2; the D call may be TRBD1 or TRBD2 (5 bases each). The CDR3 sequence is 19 residues long. Trimming took off 3 bases at V and 1 base at J, with 21 bases between the two ends. The CDR3, as DNA: TGTGCCAGCAGTTTTAATGCCGGGACGGCTACCGAGAACACCGGGGAGCTGTTTTTT. The encoded protein is CASSFNAGTATENTGELFF.

The chain carries TRBV3-1 and TRBJ2-5, with TRBD2 identical over 8 bases. Trimming at V came to 0 bases and at J to 1 base, leaving 7 bases not matched to a gene. CDR3 length equals 17 residues. CDR1 is LGHDT and CDR2 is YNNKEL in the germline V gene (reference sequence). The CDR3 here is CASSQEHLAGIQETQYF. The CDR3 coding sequence is TGTGCCAGCAGCCAAGAACATCTAGCGGGTATCCAAGAGACCCAGTACTTC.

The J gene is TRBJ1-2, the V gene TRBV9; 11 bases line up with TRBD1. Germline assignment: CDR1 SGDLS and CDR2 YYNGEE. The CDR3 consists of 15 residues. After removal of 0 bases from V and 2 bases from J, the junction contained 0 bases not matched to a gene. For the CDR3, the DNA is TGTGCCAGCAGCGTAGGGACAGGGGGCAACTATGGCTACACCTTC. This sequence encodes CASSVGTGGNYGYTF.

In its sample, this clonotype was seen many times. The chain employs TRBV20-1 and TRBJ2-7, with 7 bases aligning to TRBD2. The J segment lost 7 bases and the V segment lost 4 bases, leaving 16 bases of the junction unmatched. This CDR3 has 15 amino acids. The germline V gene has CDR1 DFQATT and CDR2 SNEGSKA (reference sequence). The CDR3 DNA is TGCAGTGCTACGTCCCCCCGAACTAGCGCAGGGGAGCAGTACTTC. Amino acid sequence: CSATSPRTSAGEQYF.

This clonotype was counted at least ten times. The chain uses TRBV7-9 and TRBJ1-5; maybe TRBD1 (5 bases). This CDR3 is 15 amino acids long. The ends were cut back, 4 bases at V and 6 bases at J, with 16 bases in the middle. The germline CDR1 and CDR2 sequences are SEHNR and FQNEAQ (reference sequence). The CDR3, as DNA: TGTGCCAGCAGCTCGACAGAGGAAGTTGGTCAGCCCCAGCATTTT. This gives the protein CASSSTEEVGQPQHF.

This clonotype occurred many times. The chain links TRBV4-1 to TRBJ1-1; no clear D. The CDR3 covers 14 residues. Trimming pared 0 bases from V and 2 bases from J, leaving 7 bases between. The germline V gene encodes CDR1 MGHRA and CDR2 YSYEKL. CDR3 nucleotides: TGCGCCAGCAGCCAAGACCAGCTAAACACTGAAGCTTTCTTT. It yields the protein CASSQDQLNTEAFF.

Details on this clonotype: A much larger clone lies a single base off, so this may be a read error. The rearrangement uses TRBV9 and TRBJ2-3, with D unclear. CDR1 SGDLS and CDR2 YYNGEE come from the germline V gene. The CDR3 is made up of 13 amino acids. CDR3 bases: TGTGTCAGCAGCGTAGTCGTGACAGATACGCAGTATTTT. It is translated as CVSSVVVTDTQYF.

On this clonotype itself: A much larger clone lies one base from this, so it may be a read error. The V call is TRBV2, the J call TRBJ1-5, with 9 bases identical to TRBD1. This CDR3 has 17 amino acids. V was clipped by 1 base and J by 5 bases; unmatched bases: 9. Per the germline V gene, CDR1 is SNHLY and CDR2 is FYNNEI. The CDR3 region has the DNA TGTGCCAGCAGTGAAGATATCGGGACAGGGTTCGATCAGCCCCAGCATTTT. Translating it yields CASSEDIGTGFDQPQHF.

As to this clonotype: Sequence at one end of the junction differs from germline and may be a read error. The rearrangement joins TRBV6-6 to TRBJ1-1; D ambiguous. Germline V gives CDR1 MNHNY, CDR2 SVGAGI (reference sequence). CDR3 length equals 12 residues. The CDR3 loop reads CANSYSNTETFF. The CDR3, as DNA: TGTGCCAACAGTTACTCGAACACTGAAACTTTCTTT.